The clone carrying this T cell receptor (beta chain) has a single count. The sample originates from a study of control samples from healthy donors and cancer patients. Using immunoSEQ multiplex PCR, the repertoire was profiled, and TCRdb retains in-frame clones only, with some absent. In the table there are 71,000 or so clones, roughly 91% of which are singletons. J was trimmed by 3 bases and V by 4 bases; bases with no gene match: 3. Germline V gives CDR1 SGHRS, CDR2 YFSETQ. This CDR3 region has 14 residues. The gene calls are TRBV5-1 and TRBJ1-4; 7 bases align to TRBD1. The receptor comes from a man aged 55-75 years with lung cancer. The specimen sequenced was PBMCs. The CDR3 reads CASSGDSPNEKLFF. CDR3 sequence (DNA): TGCGCCAGCAGCGGGGACAGCCCTAATGAAAAACTGTTTTTT. Complete variable domain (other parts from reference TRBV5-1 and TRBJ1-4): KAGVTQTPRYLIKTRGQQVTLSCSPISGHRSVSWYQQTPGQGLQFLFEYFSETQRNKGNFPGRFSGRQFSNSRSEMNVSTLELGDSALYLCASSGDSPNEKLFFGSGTQLSVL.